A selection of T cell receptor beta chains follows, all from one sample in a study of blood T cell repertoires in COVID-19. Sequencing used immunoSEQ multiplex PCR; TCRdb keeps in-frame clones, though not all of them. The sample consists of 120,000 or so clones, 85% of them appearing once. The sample was peripheral blood. The receptors were gathered from a man between 60 and 75 years old with acute or convalescent COVID-19. The CDR3 runs from the conserved cysteine through the conserved F or W. The D gene is left open where the match is weak.

d_call v_call cdr3_aa
. TRBV2 CASSYRAYNSPLHF
. TRBV7-8 CASSLDTYEQYF
. TRBV28 CASSFPRGLTRDTQYF
. TRBV7-9 CASSLNTGELFF
TRBD2 TRBV5-1 CASSPFSGSGYEQYF
TRBD1 TRBV2 CASWGQGQGYGYTF
. TRBV7-9 CASSAISLNNEQFF
TRBD1 TRBV6-6 CASSRAGTGGATGELFF
. TRBV15 CATRDSTDEQFF
TRBD2 TRBV3-1/TRBV3-2 CASSHQGGSHEQYF
. TRBV6-2/TRBV6-3 CASSYRSLRVYEQYF
. TRBV6-5 CASSHSTEAFF
TRBD1 TRBV4-1 CASSHTTGTYEQYF
TRBD2 TRBV7-3 CASSPTSGRSTDTQYF
TRBD2 TRBV12-5 CASGPSRGGSYNEQFF
. TRBV10-3 CAISLQAGEKLFF
. TRBV7-2 CASSLGQGFDQPQHF
. TRBV28 CASSIHWGQVGTEAFF
TRBD1 TRBV6-5 CASSRGQGGNSPLHF
. TRBV19 CASSIRRGGETQYF
TRBD1 TRBV7-2 CASSPRRGYGYTF
. TRBV27 CASSLRAVTYEQYF
. TRBV5-1 CASNSGTTYEQYF
TRBD2 TRBV28 CASMTSGRSTDTQYF
. TRBV7-9 CASSPPFSSYNEQFF
TRBD1 TRBV29-1 CSVGTVGTDTQYF
TRBD1 TRBV7-3 CASSKGQGTGYTF
TRBD2 TRBV28 CASGRLAGDGGELFF
TRBD1 TRBV9 CASSVEQGREKLFF
TRBD2 TRBV18 CASSPLTSGVYEQYF
. TRBV7-3 CASSLGGSIDTQYF
. TRBV4-3 CASSQDLNFYEQYF
. TRBV30 CAWSVQGPPRIEQYF
TRBD1 TRBV30 CAWEDRGAARTEAFF
TRBD1 TRBV30 CAWSGGQGNEKLFF
. TRBV6-5 CASSPYGDWETQYF
TRBD2 TRBV4-2 CASSPWTSGHTGELFF
TRBD2 TRBV28 CASSDPSGRYNEQFF
TRBD1 TRBV6-6 CASSLPTGQETQYF
. TRBV28 CASSLAAPEDGYTF
. TRBV7-9 CASSRERRGETQYF
TRBD1 TRBV6-5 CASTAGGPNTGELFF